These T cell receptor beta chains were read from a single sample in a study of cytomegalovirus exposure and HLA in healthy donors. Measured with immunoSEQ multiplex PCR; TCRdb has only the in-frame clones, and not every one. The sample consists of around 130,000 clones, about 70% of them appearing once. The sample taken for sequencing was PBMCs. These receptor sequences come from a woman aged 55-70 years in good health and CMV-seropositive. CDR3s include the opening cysteine and the closing phenylalanine or tryptophan.

v_call | cdr3_aa
TRBV29-1 | CSVEGSGGVQYQETQYF
TRBV7-9 | CASSPTTGNTEAFF
TRBV21-1 | CASSKGTGDENQPQHF
TRBV11-2 | CASSLQTSPGELFF
TRBV27 | CASSPPYSYEQYF
TRBV19 | CASSITSSSGNTIYF
TRBV5-4 | CASRTTSGGQEQFF
TRBV4-1 | CASKPGETQYF
TRBV4-1 | CASSHVSLVTYNEQFF
TRBV5-1 | CASSSGLAGVTNTGELFF
TRBV10-1 | CASSDSAGTGGPQETQYF
TRBV5-1 | CASRISGGNTEAFF
TRBV7-9 | CASSLPGGRADTQYF
TRBV2 | CASSETGGGNQPQHF
TRBV2 | CASSVRGQLSTGELFF
TRBV21-1 | CASSKVGRGNQPQHF
TRBV9 | CASSVSATNEKLFF
TRBV6-5 | CASSEGYEQYF
TRBV4-1 | CASSQEQAGGQETQYF
TRBV2 | CASTAEGTSTDTQYF
TRBV7-8 | CASSFSTGNGQPQHF
TRBV9 | CASSVGSYQTQYF
TRBV23-1 | CASSQRRRGQGVREQYF
TRBV7-3 | CASSRAGISSYEQYF
TRBV19 | CASSIGQGANSPLHF
TRBV5-1 | CASRPSGGPTGELFF
TRBV5-1 | CASSSFGGTSYEQYF
TRBV18 | CASSPPRGPYEQYF
TRBV5-6 | CASSLAEYEQYF
TRBV7-7 | CASSSPDSNEQFF
TRBV5-6 | CASTLKPGEQYF
TRBV10-3 | CAIRGSSSGNTIYF
TRBV5-1 | CASSFESGGSPQHF
TRBV7-9 | CASTRSVGVHEQYF
TRBV14 | CASSQEGAGDQETQYF
TRBV7-9 | CASEGQREKLFF
TRBV18 | CASSPGQNTGELFF
TRBV19 | CASSIEQGERYEQYF
TRBV20-1 | CSAQEQFF
TRBV15 | CATSRDQGQGLGYGYTF
TRBV6-5 | CASSYDGRTGGYTF
TRBV25-1 | CASSAPKPLNTEAFF
TRBV11-2 | CASSLSGAEGYTF
TRBV19 | CASTGNSYEQYF
TRBV4-1 | CASSLQTLNTEAFF
TRBV7-9 | CSSRPQGASYNSPLHF
TRBV4-1 | CASSPRPGLSYEQYF
TRBV9 | CASSVGEGAGYNEQFF
TRBV2 | CASSRQGGNEKLFF
TRBV27 | CASSRSSGGPTYEQYF
TRBV29-1 | CSSTRGQWTEAFF
TRBV19 | CASSITGGMNTEAFF
TRBV10-1 | CASSQGAGTGELFF
TRBV6-5 | CASSYDRGYTEAFF
TRBV2 | CASSETGEWGYTF
TRBV7-2 | CASSLGGATDTQYF
TRBV28 | CASSYQFLQGLLGGYTF
TRBV7-7 | CASSPSDPGTWETQYF
TRBV6-5 | CASRATGSNEQYF
TRBV7-9 | CASSLGGGDNSPLHF